The present T cell receptor (beta chain) was sequenced within a study of blood T cell repertoires in COVID-19. Study-wide background: Italy, Spain and the United States were the sources of the convalescent and acute COVID-19 samples. The cDNA or gDNA used as material had been derived from T cells, B-cell-depleted T cells, or PBMCs.

This CDR3 region has 12 residues. In the study's own analysis: Using reference gene primer amplification, nucleated cell counts were estimated. Using immunoSEQ multiplex PCR, the repertoire was profiled, and TCRdb retains in-frame clones only, with some absent. V, J and clone size derive from that table, while D and trimming were established from the DNA sequence. In the table there are 200,000 to 300,000 clones, around 81% of which are singletons. The sequence derives from a man aged 30 to 39 who had recovered from COVID-19. The specimen was peripheral blood. This chain joins TRBV21-1 and TRBJ2-7; the D call of TRBD1 is as the table states it, not checked on the DNA. TRBV21-1 has pseudogene status. As DNA, the CDR3 is TGTGCCAGCAGGGACAGGGGCTACGAGCAGTACTTC. Residues: CASRDRGYEQYF.